The 21 T cell receptor beta chains below come from one sample, sequenced in a study of chemoradiotherapy in HPV16-positive cancers. Using immunoSEQ multiplex PCR, the repertoire was profiled, and TCRdb retains in-frame clones only, with some absent. The data contain 7,500 or so clones, about 70% of them singletons. The source material was tumor tissue, sampled from a patient who underwent chemoradiotherapy. These receptors were obtained from a human donor with HPV-associated anogenital cancer.

This clone was counted a few times. The chain combines TRBV28 with TRBJ1-1; D is perhaps TRBD1 (6 bases). Germline V CDR1 and CDR2: MDHEN, SYDVKM. Trimming took 4 bases from V and 6 from J, leaving 18 bases between them. The CDR3 consists of 15 residues. CDR3 DNA sequence: TGTGCCAGCAGTTCGCGGGGGCGCCCCGTGGCTGAAGCTTTCTTT. Translated, it gives CASSSRGRPVAEAFF. The full variable domain, its missing parts supplied by reference TRBV28 and TRBJ1-1, is DVKVTQSSRYLVKRTGEKVFLECVQDMDHENMFWYRQDPGLGLRLIYFSYDVKMKEKGDIPEGYSVSREKKERFSLILESASTNQTSMYLCASSSRGRPVAEAFFGQGTRLTVV.

V usage is TRBV5-5 and J usage is TRBJ1-5; unclear D gene. Germline V gives CDR1 SGHKS, CDR2 YYEKEE (reference sequence). This CDR3 region has 16 residues. Between the trimmed V and J ends, which lost 0 bases and 0 bases, there was a span of 10 bases. This CDR3 is CASSLGPKNSNQPQHF. The DNA for the CDR3 is TGTGCCAGCAGCTTGGGCCCCAAGAATAGCAATCAGCCCCAGCATTTT.

The chain recombines TRBV28 with TRBJ2-6, with D unclear. This CDR3 is 15 amino acids long. Germline assignment: CDR1 MDHEN and CDR2 SYDVKM. Trimming shortened V by 5 bases and J by 2 bases, and 10 bases separated the two germline ends. CDR3: CASSPASPGANVLTF. In DNA form, the CDR3 reads TGTGCCAGCAGTCCGGCGAGTCCTGGGGCCAACGTCCTGACTTTC.

This rearrangement joins TRBV2 to TRBJ2-7; 9 positions match TRBD2. V lost 4 bases to trimming and J lost 5 bases; unmatched junction nucleotides: 9. Looked up from germline, CDR1 is SNHLY and CDR2 is FYNNEI. The CDR3 covers 15 residues. CDR3 coding DNA: TGTGCCAGCAGTGTCCCGCGGGGGGGCCACGACGAGCAGTACTTC. As protein: CASSVPRGGHDEQYF.

This chain joins TRBV21-1 and TRBJ1-5; TRBD1, as called in the table, went unchecked against the DNA. TRBV21-1 is a listed pseudogene. This CDR3 spans 19 amino acids. The CDR3 nucleotides are TGTGCCAGCAGTGATTGTGGCAGGGGCTATCAATATAGCAATCAGCCCCAGCATTTT. Its translation is CASSDCGRGYQYSNQPQHF.

The V and J genes are TRBV7-2 and TRBJ2-7; TRBD2 is a possible D gene (5 bases). The CDR3 loop spans 14 amino acids. Germline-derived CDR1 and CDR2 are SGHTA and FQGNSA. V lost 7 bases to trimming and J lost 0 bases, with 13 bases between them. The CDR3 region is CASTPSSGSYEQYF. Here the CDR3 DNA reads TGTGCCAGCACTCCCTCGAGCGGCTCCTACGAGCAGTACTTC.

A single count supports this clone. The V gene is TRBV4-2, the J gene TRBJ2-1; D is uncertain. The CDR3 is 11 residues long. Looked up from germline, CDR1 is LGHNA and CDR2 is YNFKEQ. The V gene lost 0 bases and the J gene lost 10 bases, with 4 bases spanning the gap. In DNA, the CDR3 is TGTGCCAGCAGCCAAGACCGGGAGCAGTTCTTC. As protein: CASSQDREQFF.

V usage is TRBV19 and J usage is TRBJ2-2; 8 bases agree with TRBD2. This CDR3 spans 15 amino acids. Germline V lookup: CDR1 LNHDA, CDR2 SQIVND (reference sequence). V trimming: 7 bases; J trimming: 3 bases; junction bases outside the gene matches: 7. The CDR3 nucleotides are TGTGCCAGTAAGGTTTTCGGGGGGGACACCGGGGAGCTGTTTTTT. This codes for CASKVFGGDTGELFF.

The chain links TRBV5-1 to TRBJ1-2, with D perhaps TRBD1 (5 bases). Germline CDR1 and CDR2: SGHRS and YFSETQ. Trimming cost V 0 bases and J 2 bases, with 11 bases left between them. The CDR3 runs to 15 residues. The CDR3 loop is CASSLAGGKNYGYTF. The CDR3 DNA sequence: TGCGCCAGCAGCTTGGCCGGGGGGAAGAACTATGGCTACACCTTC.

V is TRBV2 and J is TRBJ1-3; TRBD1 matches 9 bases. Per the germline V gene, CDR1 is SNHLY and CDR2 is FYNNEI. The CDR3 is 16 residues long. J gave up 0 bases and V 3 bases, and 3 bases lay outside the gene matches. The chain's CDR3 is CASSDPGQGSGNTIYF. The CDR3 DNA sequence: TGTGCCAGCAGTGACCCGGGACAGGGCTCTGGAAACACCATATATTTT.

The V call is TRBV7-2, the J call TRBJ2-1, with D perhaps matching TRBD1 (6 bases). This CDR3 contains 13 residues. Germline lookup yields CDR1 SGHTA and CDR2 FQGNSA. Trimming took off 4 bases at V and 6 bases at J, with 10 bases between the two ends. The CDR3: CASSSQGLNEQFF. The CDR3 DNA reads as TGTGCCAGCAGCTCACAGGGTCTCAATGAGCAGTTCTTC. The full variable domain, completed using reference TRBV7-2 and TRBJ2-1, is GAGVSQSPSNKVTEKGKDVELRCDPISGHTALYWYRQSLGQGLEFLIYFQGNSAPDKSGLPSDRFSAERTGGSVSTLTIQRTQQEDSAVYLCASSSQGLNEQFFGPGTRLTVL.

V gene TRBV29-1 combines with J gene TRBJ2-5; D remains ambiguous. Germline loops: CDR1 SQVTM, CDR2 ANQGSEA. The CDR3 length is 10 residues. V dropped 4 bases and J dropped 4 bases, with 4 bases sitting between them. The CDR3 bases are TGCAGCGTTGGGGGAGAGACCCAGTACTTC. It is translated as CSVGGETQYF.

This clone was seen more than once but under ten times. The chain carries TRBV7-9 and TRBJ1-2; D perhaps matches TRBD1 (6 bases). In germline, CDR1 is SEHNR, CDR2 FQNEAQ (reference sequence). Deletions cut 5 bases from V and 3 bases from J, with 13 bases between. The CDR3 runs to 14 residues. CDR3 in DNA: TGTGCCAGCAGCCCACAGGGCGGGGACTATGGCTACACCTTC. This encodes CASSPQGGDYGYTF.

This chain links TRBV7-3 with TRBJ2-1; 8 nucleotides align to TRBD2. The CDR3 contains 15 residues. Trimming took 1 base from V and 6 from J; bases not matched to a gene: 5. Per germline, CDR1 SGHTA and CDR2 FQGTGA. CDR3 DNA sequence: TGTGCCAGCAGCTTAAACGGGGGGGCGATCAATGAGCAGTTCTTC. It specifies CASSLNGGAINEQFF. Combining the CDR3 with reference TRBV7-3 and TRBJ2-1 gives the whole variable domain GAGVSQTPSNKVTEKGKYVELRCDPISGHTALYWYRQSLGQGPEFLIYFQGTGAADDSGLPNDRFFAVRPEGSVSTLKIQRTERGDSAVYLCASSLNGGAINEQFFGPGTRLTVL.

CDR3 in amino acids: CASTLLWSNQPQHF. DNA for the CDR3: TGTGCCAGTACACTCCTCTGGAGCAATCAGCCCCAGCATTTT. The chain has TRBV19 and TRBJ1-5; D is uncertain. The V gene's germline CDR1 is LNHDA and CDR2 SQIVND (reference sequence). The CDR3 runs to 14 residues. V was pared by 7 bases and J by 1 base, with 11 bases between.

The chain recombines TRBV5-1 with TRBJ2-1; 7 bases agree with TRBD2. Germline trimming cut 4 bases from V and 5 bases from J; bases unmatched to any gene: 15. The germline V gene encodes CDR1 SGHRS and CDR2 YFSETQ. CDR3 size: 17 residues. The CDR3 is CASSPDSSGRNHNEQFF. CDR3 nucleotide sequence: TGCGCCAGCAGCCCGGACTCTAGCGGACGGAATCACAATGAGCAGTTCTTC.

V and J are TRBV9 and TRBJ1-1, with 11 bases identical to TRBD1. CDR1 SGDLS and CDR2 YYNGEE come from the germline V gene. The CDR3 sequence is 18 residues long. Germline trimming cut 4 bases from V and 4 bases from J; bases unmatched to any gene: 15. The chain's CDR3 is CASSQDRGQGVVGTEAFF. CDR3 sequence (DNA): TGTGCCAGCAGCCAAGACAGGGGACAGGGGGTGGTCGGCACTGAAGCTTTCTTT.

The DNA for the CDR3 is TGCGCCAGCAGCTTGGAGGCAGGGAGGACAGATACGCAGTATTTT. The encoded protein is CASSLEAGRTDTQYF. This sequence joins TRBV5-1 and TRBJ2-3; possible D gene TRBD2, 6 bases. The CDR3 contains 15 residues. Germline V gene sequence: CDR1 SGHRS, CDR2 YFSETQ. Between the trimmed V and J ends, which lost 0 bases and 3 bases, there was a span of 11 bases.

The V call is TRBV27, the J call TRBJ2-3; D may be TRBD1 or TRBD2 (6 bases each). Germline CDR1 MNHEY, CDR2 SMNVEV (reference sequence). The ends were cut back, 7 bases at V and 3 bases at J, with 14 bases in the middle. CDR3 length: 14 residues. The CDR3 nucleotides read TGTGCCAGCACCAGCCCGGGGGCGACAGATACGCAGTATTTT. Amino acids: CASTSPGATDTQYF.

The rearrangement uses TRBV6-1 and TRBJ2-5; the D call may be TRBD1 or TRBD2 (5 bases each). The CDR3 length is 14 residues. The V end was cut by 4 bases, the J end by 5 bases, with 14 bases between. Germline-derived CDR1 and CDR2 are MNHNS and SASEGT. Here the CDR3 reads CASSGGGPGETQYF. CDR3 bases: TGTGCCAGCAGTGGGGGCGGGCCCGGGGAGACCCAGTACTTC.

The chain combines TRBV30 with TRBJ1-5, with 7 bases lining up with TRBD1. The CDR3 is 14 residues long. The trim removed 2 bases at V and 5 bases at J, leaving 6 bases unmatched. Germline V gene lookup returns CDR1 GTSNPN and CDR2 SVGIG (reference sequence). The chain's CDR3 is CAWSSGQEHQPQHF. CDR3 DNA sequence: TGTGCCTGGAGTAGCGGACAGGAACATCAGCCCCAGCATTTT.